This T cell receptor (beta chain) was recorded in a study of T cell repertoires in cytomegalovirus infection. TCRdb re-derived calls from the reads in MiXCR, one entry per CDR3 protein. The sample shows approximately 260,000 distinct CDR3 sequences, roughly 21% of them seen only once. This CDR3 is 13 amino acids long. Germline CDR1 reads SGHAT; CDR2 reads FQNNGV. The germline V and J ends were trimmed by 6 bases and 2 bases, with 8 bases remaining between them. Concerning this clonotype: Its cognate antigen is unknown.

The TCR sequence derives from a human donor in good health (CMV status not recorded). Some clones in this sample may be carry-over from other donors' samples. The chain recombines TRBV11-2 with TRBJ2-1; D call uncertain. Sequencing used cultured PBMCs, obtained from culture after CMV antigen stimulation. The CDR3 sequence: CASSLTTYNEQFF. CDR3 DNA sequence: TGTGCCAGCAGTTTGACCACCTACAATGAGCAGTTCTTC. Combining the CDR3 with reference TRBV11-2 and TRBJ2-1 gives the whole variable domain EAGVAQSPRYKIIEKRQSVAFWCNPISGHATLYWYQQILGQGPKLLIQFQNNGVVDDSQLPKDRFSAERLKGVDSTLKIQPAKLEDSAVYLCASSLTTYNEQFFGPGTRLTVL.